This T cell receptor beta chain was captured in a study of patients and donors after allogeneic stem cell transplantation. In its sample, this clonotype was seen once. TCRdb called the RT-PCR reads again in MiXCR, with one record for every CDR3 protein. The table lists around 160,000 distinct CDR3 sequences, over 25% of them singletons. The source is a human donor who was either an allogeneic HSCT recipient or a stem cell or donor lymphocyte infusion donor (not recorded which). It is not recorded whose cells these are; they may come from a transplant donor. The sample was blood, either unsorted or a sorted T cell fraction (not recorded which).

The CDR3 here is CASSPNRDRHSPLHF. CDR3 nucleotides: TGTGCCAGCTCACCGAACCGGGACAGACATTCACCCCTCCACTTT. The gene calls are TRBV18 and TRBJ1-6, with 7 bases identical to TRBD1. J lost 8 bases, V lost 3 bases, and 7 bases had no gene match. Germline V gene sequence: CDR1 KGHSH, CDR2 LQKENI. This CDR3 spans 15 amino acids.